Sequencing of this T cell receptor (beta chain) was carried out in a study of cytomegalovirus exposure and HLA in healthy donors. Overall study results and limits: Cytomegalovirus-associated TCR beta chains were listed, numbering around 150. The dataset shows that most TCR sequences were rare, while some public TCRs occurred in many donors.

Profiling relied on immunoSEQ multiplex PCR, and the TCRdb table lists in-frame clones only, not all of them. The data show under 200,000 clones, more than 80% seen once. For this clone: The antigen is not known.

The ends were cut back, 4 bases at V and 8 bases at J, with 12 bases in the middle. The CDR3 totals 13 residues. CDR1 SGHRS and CDR2 YFSETQ come from the germline V gene. The donors belonged to the approximately 110-subject validation cohort, separate from the roughly 700-subject first cohort. The clonotype comes from a woman under 30 in good health and CMV-seropositive. Sequencing used PBMCs. V and J are TRBV5-1 and TRBJ2-2; D perhaps matches TRBD2 (6 bases). CDR3 loop: CASSRGLPGELFF. As DNA, the CDR3 is TGCGCCAGCAGCCGGGGACTGCCGGGGGAGCTGTTTTTT.